This T cell receptor (beta chain) was retrieved from a study of TIL therapy for anti-PD-1-resistant metastatic lung cancer (dated by TCRdb to about 2021). For the wider study: Enrolled patients had a median age of about 53 years (range 38-75) and a median tumor PD-L1 proportion score of less than 7%. The cohort was composed predominantly of lung adenocarcinoma, with four EGFR-mutant and two ALK-rearranged tumors included, and half of patients were identified as current or former smokers. A median non-synonymous tumor mutation burden of around 1.5 mutations per megabase was determined across the cohort by whole-exome sequencing. Tumor and peripheral blood T cell receptor beta sequencing was used to track clonotypes across tumor, expanded TIL product and serial blood samples. Study-wide findings and limitations: TIL culture showed high clonal turnover, with many enriched product clones undetected in the baseline tumor, suggesting clonal contraction rather than faithful expansion. Generalizability was limited because the cohort was highly selected, with more treatment-naive, never-smoker and oncogene-addicted patients included than is typical. The study protocol defined all tumor marker inferences as exploratory. Compared with baseline intratumoral T cells, expanded TIL cultures were more clonal and less diverse (median clonality 6% vs 31%, p < 0.0001).

Using bias-controlled multiplex PCR with the immunoSEQ v3 hsTCRB kit, the TCR beta CDR3 regions were amplified from genomic DNA. The TCR libraries were sequenced on an Illumina NextSeq 500 to approximately 2 million read pairs for survey level or about 5-6 million read pairs for deep level. Per the source publication's procedure: V, D and J genes were assigned, non-productive sequences were removed, and clonality was reported by immunoSEQ Analyzer software. Repertoires were compared using productive Simpson clonality and Morisita overlap index of productive TRB rearrangements between infused TIL and blood. Not all clones reach the TCRdb copy of this immuneACCESS table, which keeps in-frame sequences only. Checked studies attribute under half of the gap to unresolved V genes and leave the rest unexplained. Clone size and the V and J calls come from that table; the DNA yielded D and trimming. The sample yields approximately 97,000 clones; 65% were counted once. The ten largest clones take up approximately 11% of the sample.

The time point label of this sample denotes: pre-treatment sample, taken before nivolumab and TIL therapy. The baseline tumor samples were excised metastases, mostly pleural nodules or supraclavicular lymph nodes, taken from the same resection that was used to grow TIL. Tumors were collected before any PD-1/PD-L1 blockade, after which patients were given nivolumab, and patients who progressed were given lymphodepletion, an infusion of expanded TIL and IL-2. Between late 2017 and January 2020, a dual-center phase I trial enrolled adults who had stage 4 NSCLC. Samples came from a single-arm, open-label phase I trial of tumor-infiltrating lymphocyte therapy with nivolumab in advanced non-small cell lung cancer. Portions of each resected tumor were snap-frozen in liquid nitrogen and stored at -80 °C. Tumor regions of interest were chosen on H&E sections by laser-capture macrodissection, pulverized into approximately 16 mg aliquots, and extracted with Qiagen Allprep kits.

Concerning this clone itself: There is no known antigen for this receptor. Nothing much larger sits one base from this clone, and base qualities are not available.

The CDR3, cysteine through phenylalanine, is 14 amino acids long. Only the CDR3 DNA stays, 42 bases, in frame from base 1. Trimming removed 2 bases from V and 4 bases from J; the gene matches leave 4 bases unexplained. Based on the germline V gene, the CDR1 and CDR2 sequences are MDHEN and SYDVKM. Recombination linked TRBV28 to TRBJ2-7, with 8 central nucleotides matching TRBD1. The sample was tumor tissue, taken at baseline. The origin of this receptor is a person aged 25 to 80 with non-small cell lung cancer. The DNA sequence follows: TGTGCCAGCAGTTTAGGGCAGGGGGCTTACGAGCAGTACTTC. Its product reads: CASSLGQGAYEQYF. With all but the CDR3 taken from the reference TRBV28 and TRBJ2-7 genes, the full variable domain is: DVKVTQSSRYLVKRTGEKVFLECVQDMDHENMFWYRQDPGLGLRLIYFSYDVKMKEKGDIPEGYSVSREKKERFSLILESASTNQTSMYLCASSLGQGAYEQYFGPGTRLTVT.